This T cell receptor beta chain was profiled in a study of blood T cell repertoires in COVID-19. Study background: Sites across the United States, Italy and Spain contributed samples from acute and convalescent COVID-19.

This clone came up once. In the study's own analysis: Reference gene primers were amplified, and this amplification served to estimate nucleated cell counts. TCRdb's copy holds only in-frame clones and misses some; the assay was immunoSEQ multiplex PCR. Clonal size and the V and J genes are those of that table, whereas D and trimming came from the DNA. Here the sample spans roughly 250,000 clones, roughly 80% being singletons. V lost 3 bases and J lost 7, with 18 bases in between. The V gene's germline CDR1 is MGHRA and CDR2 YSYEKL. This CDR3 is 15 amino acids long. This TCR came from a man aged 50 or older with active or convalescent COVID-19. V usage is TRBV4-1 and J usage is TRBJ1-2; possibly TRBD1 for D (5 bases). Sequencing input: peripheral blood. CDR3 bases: TGCGCCAGCAGCCAGTGGACCGGGACTGTGGGTGGCTACACCTTC. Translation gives CASSQWTGTVGGYTF.